This record covers a single T cell receptor beta chain. The data originate from a study of blood T cell repertoires in COVID-19. The CDR3 length is 16 residues. Trimming took 0 bases from V and 6 from J; bases not matched to a gene: 2. Germline V gene lookup returns CDR1 MNHNY and CDR2 SVGAGI (reference sequence). The repertoire was sequenced with immunoSEQ multiplex PCR; TCRdb's copy has only in-frame clones and lacks some. This table has about 250,000 clones, approximately 85% appearing once. The clonotype comes from a woman aged 30 to 39 who had recovered from COVID-19. Sequenced material: PBMCs or T cells enriched from blood (not recorded which). The chain recombines TRBV6-6 with TRBJ2-2; the match to TRBD2 covers 12 bases. CDR3 amino acids: CASSYSTSGRPGELFF. Written as DNA, the CDR3 is TGTGCCAGCAGTTACTCGACTAGCGGGAGACCCGGGGAGCTGTTTTTT.